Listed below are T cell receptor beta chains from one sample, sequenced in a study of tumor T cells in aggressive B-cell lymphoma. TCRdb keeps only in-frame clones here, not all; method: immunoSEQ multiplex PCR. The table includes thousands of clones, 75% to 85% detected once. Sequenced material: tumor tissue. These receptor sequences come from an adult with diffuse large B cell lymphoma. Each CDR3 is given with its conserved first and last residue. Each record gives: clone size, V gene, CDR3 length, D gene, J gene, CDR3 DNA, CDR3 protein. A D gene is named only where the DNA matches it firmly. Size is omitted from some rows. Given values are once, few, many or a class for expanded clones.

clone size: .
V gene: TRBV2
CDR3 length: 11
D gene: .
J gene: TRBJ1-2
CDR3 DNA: TGTGCCCCCGGGACTAACTATGGCTACACCTTC
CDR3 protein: CAPGTNYGYTF

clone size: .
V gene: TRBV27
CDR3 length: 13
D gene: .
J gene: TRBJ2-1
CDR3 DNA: TGTGCCAGCAGTTTGGCTAGCTACAATGAGCAGTTCTTC
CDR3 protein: CASSLASYNEQFF

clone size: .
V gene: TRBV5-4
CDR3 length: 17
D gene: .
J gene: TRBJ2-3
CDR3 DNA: TGTGCCAGCAGCCGGGAGATGACAGGGTTTAGCACAGATACGCAGTATTTT
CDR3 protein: CASSREMTGFSTDTQYF

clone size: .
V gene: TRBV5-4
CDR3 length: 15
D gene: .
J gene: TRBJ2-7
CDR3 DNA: TGTGCCAGCAGCTTGGGAGCGGGCGTCTCCTACGAGCAGTACTTC
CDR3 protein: CASSLGAGVSYEQYF

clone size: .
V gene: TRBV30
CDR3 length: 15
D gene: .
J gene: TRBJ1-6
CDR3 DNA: TGTGCCTGGAGTGTACTGGGGACTGCCAATTCACCCCTCCACTTT
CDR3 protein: CAWSVLGTANSPLHF

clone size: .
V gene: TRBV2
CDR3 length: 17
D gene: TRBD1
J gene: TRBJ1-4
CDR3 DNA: TGTGCCTACGCGACGGGGACAGGGGTTGCAACTAATGAAAAACTGTTTTTT
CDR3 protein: CAYATGTGVATNEKLFF

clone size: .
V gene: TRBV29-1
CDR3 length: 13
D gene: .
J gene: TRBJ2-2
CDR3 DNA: TGCAGCGTTTCAACCGGGGACACCGGGGAGCTGTTTTTT
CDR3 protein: CSVSTGDTGELFF

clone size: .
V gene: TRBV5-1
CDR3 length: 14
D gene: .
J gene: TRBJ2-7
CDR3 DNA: TGCGCCAGCAGCTTGGCAGGGTTCTCCTACGAGCAGTACTTC
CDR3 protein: CASSLAGFSYEQYF

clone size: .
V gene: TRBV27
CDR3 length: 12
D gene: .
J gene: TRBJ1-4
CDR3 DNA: TGTGCCAGCAGTTCCAATACCGGACAGAAGTTTTTT
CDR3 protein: CASSSNTGQKFF

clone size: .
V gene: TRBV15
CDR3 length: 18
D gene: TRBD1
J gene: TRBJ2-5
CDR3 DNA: TGTGCCACCAGCAGAGAGGGGGTGGGACAGGGAGGCTTTGAGACCCAGTACTTC
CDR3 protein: CATSREGVGQGGFETQYF

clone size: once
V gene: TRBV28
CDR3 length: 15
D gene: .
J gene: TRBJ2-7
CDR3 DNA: TGTGCCAGCAGCCCGAGGTCCGATACGGACTACGAGCAGTACTTC
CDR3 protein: CASSPRSDTDYEQYF

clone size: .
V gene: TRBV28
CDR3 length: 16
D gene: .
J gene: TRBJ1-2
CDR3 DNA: TGTGCCAGCAGTTTATTGATGCGGGGCGCGGGCTATGGCTACACCTTC
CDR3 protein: CASSLLMRGAGYGYTF

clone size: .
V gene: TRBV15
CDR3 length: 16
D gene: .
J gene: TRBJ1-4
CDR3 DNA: TGTGCCACCAGCAGACTCACGGAGGGAACTAATGAAAAACTGTTTTTT
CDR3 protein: CATSRLTEGTNEKLFF

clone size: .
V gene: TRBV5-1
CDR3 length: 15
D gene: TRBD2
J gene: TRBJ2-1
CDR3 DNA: TGCGCCAGCAGCTTGCTTAGCGGGGGGGCCGGCGAGCAGTTCTTC
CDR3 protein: CASSLLSGGAGEQFF

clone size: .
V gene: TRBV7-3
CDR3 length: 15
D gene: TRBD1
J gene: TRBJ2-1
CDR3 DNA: TGTGCCAGCAGCTTAACAGGGGGCATAACAAATGAGCAGTTCTTC
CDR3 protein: CASSLTGGITNEQFF

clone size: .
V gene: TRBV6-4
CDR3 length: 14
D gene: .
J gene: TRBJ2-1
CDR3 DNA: TGTGCCAGCAGTGACCCTAGCTCCTACAATGAGCAGTTCTTC
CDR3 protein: CASSDPSSYNEQFF

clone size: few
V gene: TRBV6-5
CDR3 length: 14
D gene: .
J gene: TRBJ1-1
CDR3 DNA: TGTGCCAGCAGTTACACAGAGGGGAACACTGAAGCTTTCTTT
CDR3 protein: CASSYTEGNTEAFF

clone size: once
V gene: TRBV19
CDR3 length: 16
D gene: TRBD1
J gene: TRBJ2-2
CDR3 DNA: TGTGCCAGTATCGGGGACAGGGATCTTAACACCGGGGAGCTGTTTTTT
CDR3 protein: CASIGDRDLNTGELFF

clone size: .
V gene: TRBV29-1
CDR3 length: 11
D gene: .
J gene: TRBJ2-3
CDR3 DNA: TGCAGCGTTGTCGCGATGGATACGCAGTATTTT
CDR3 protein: CSVVAMDTQYF

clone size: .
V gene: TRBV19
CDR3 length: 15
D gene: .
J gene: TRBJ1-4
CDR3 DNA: TGTGCCAGTAGGCCTAGTCGGGGGAGGGATGAAAAACTGTTTTTT
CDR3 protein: CASRPSRGRDEKLFF

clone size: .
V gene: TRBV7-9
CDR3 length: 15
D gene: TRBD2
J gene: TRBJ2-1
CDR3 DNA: TGTGCCAGCAGCAGGAGCGGGAGGGCCTACGATGAGCAGTTCTTC
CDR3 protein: CASSRSGRAYDEQFF

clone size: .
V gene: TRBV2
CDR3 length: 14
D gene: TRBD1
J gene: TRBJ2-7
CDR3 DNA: TGTGCCAGCAGTACCGGGACAGGGGGAAAAGAGCAGTACTTC
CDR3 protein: CASSTGTGGKEQYF

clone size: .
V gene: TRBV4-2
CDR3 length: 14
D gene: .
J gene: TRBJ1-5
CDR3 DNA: TGTGCCAGCAGCCCTGAGACAGGCGATCAGCCCCAGCATTTT
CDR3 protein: CASSPETGDQPQHF

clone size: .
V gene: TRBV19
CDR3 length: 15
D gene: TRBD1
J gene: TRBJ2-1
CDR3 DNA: TGTGCCAGTAGTATAGGGGGACAGGGGGCAAATGAGCAGTTCTTC
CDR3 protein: CASSIGGQGANEQFF

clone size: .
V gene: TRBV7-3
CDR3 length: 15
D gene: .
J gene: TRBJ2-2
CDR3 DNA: TGTGCCAGCAGCTTACCGGGGGTAGGCACCGGGGAGCTGTTTTTT
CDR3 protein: CASSLPGVGTGELFF

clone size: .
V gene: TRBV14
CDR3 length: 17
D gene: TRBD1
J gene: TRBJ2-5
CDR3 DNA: TGTGCCAGCAGCCCAACCCCCCGGACAGGGAGGAGGAAGACCCAGTACTTC
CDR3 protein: CASSPTPRTGRRKTQYF

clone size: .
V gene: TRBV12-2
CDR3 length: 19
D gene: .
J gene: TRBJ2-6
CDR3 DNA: TGTGCAAGTCGCTGGAGTTGGACTCCACACAAAAGTCGGGCCAACGTCCTGACTTTC
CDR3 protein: CASRWSWTPHKSRANVLTF

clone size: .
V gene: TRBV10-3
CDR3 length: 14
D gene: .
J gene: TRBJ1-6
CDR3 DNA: TGTGCCATCAGTGAGTCGGAGGGCTGGTCACCCCTCCACTTT
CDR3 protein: CAISESEGWSPLHF

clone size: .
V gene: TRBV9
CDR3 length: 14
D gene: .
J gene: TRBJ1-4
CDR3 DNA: TGTGCCAGCAGCGCGGGACAAATCGAGGAAAAACTGTTTTTT
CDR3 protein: CASSAGQIEEKLFF

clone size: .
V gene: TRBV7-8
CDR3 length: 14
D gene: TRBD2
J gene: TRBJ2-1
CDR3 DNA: TGTGCCAGCAGCCCTGGGACGGGAGGGAATGAGCAGTTCTTC
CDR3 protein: CASSPGTGGNEQFF

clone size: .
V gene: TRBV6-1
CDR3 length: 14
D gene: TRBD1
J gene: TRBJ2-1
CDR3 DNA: TGTGCCACCCTCGGGACAGATTCCTACAATGAGCAGTTCTTC
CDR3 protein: CATLGTDSYNEQFF

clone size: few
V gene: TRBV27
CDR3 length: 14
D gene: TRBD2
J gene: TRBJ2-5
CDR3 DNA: TGTGCCAGCAGTCGACTAGCGGACCAAGAGACCCAGTACTTC
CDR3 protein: CASSRLADQETQYF

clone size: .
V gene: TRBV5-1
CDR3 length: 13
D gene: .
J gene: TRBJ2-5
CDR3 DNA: TGCGCCAGCAGTTTGGACTCTAGGGAGACCCAGTACTTC
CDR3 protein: CASSLDSRETQYF

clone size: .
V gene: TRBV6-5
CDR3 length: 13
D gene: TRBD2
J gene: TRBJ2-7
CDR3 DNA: TGTGCCAGCGCCGGGACTAGCGCCTACGAGCAGTACTTC
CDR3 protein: CASAGTSAYEQYF

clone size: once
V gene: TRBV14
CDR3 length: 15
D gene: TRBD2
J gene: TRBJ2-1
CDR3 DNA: TGTGCCAGCAGCCAAGAGGTAGCGGGGGGCGATGAGCAGTTCTTC
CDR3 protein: CASSQEVAGGDEQFF

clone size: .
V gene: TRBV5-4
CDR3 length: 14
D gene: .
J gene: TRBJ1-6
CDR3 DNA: TGTGCCAGCAGCTTGTTCAGGGGTGGTTCACCCCTCCACTTT
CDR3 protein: CASSLFRGGSPLHF

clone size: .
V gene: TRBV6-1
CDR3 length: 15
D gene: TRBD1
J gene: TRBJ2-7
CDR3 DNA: TGTGCCAGCAGTGACCGGGACAGGGGAGTCGACGAGCAGTACTTC
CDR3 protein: CASSDRDRGVDEQYF

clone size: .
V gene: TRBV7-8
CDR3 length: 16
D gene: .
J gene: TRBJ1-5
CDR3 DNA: TGTGCCAGCAGCTTAGGAACTGTGTTAAGCAATCAGCCCCAGCATTTT
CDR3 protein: CASSLGTVLSNQPQHF

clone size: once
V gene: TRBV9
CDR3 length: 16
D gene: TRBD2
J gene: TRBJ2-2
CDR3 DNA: TGTGCCAGCAGCGCCCCGGGGGGGCTGAACACCGGGGAGCTGTTTTTT
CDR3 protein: CASSAPGGLNTGELFF

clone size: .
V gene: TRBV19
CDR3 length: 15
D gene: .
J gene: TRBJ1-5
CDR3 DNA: TGTGCCAGTAGTATTGAGGATTATAGCAATCAGCCCCAGCATTTT
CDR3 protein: CASSIEDYSNQPQHF